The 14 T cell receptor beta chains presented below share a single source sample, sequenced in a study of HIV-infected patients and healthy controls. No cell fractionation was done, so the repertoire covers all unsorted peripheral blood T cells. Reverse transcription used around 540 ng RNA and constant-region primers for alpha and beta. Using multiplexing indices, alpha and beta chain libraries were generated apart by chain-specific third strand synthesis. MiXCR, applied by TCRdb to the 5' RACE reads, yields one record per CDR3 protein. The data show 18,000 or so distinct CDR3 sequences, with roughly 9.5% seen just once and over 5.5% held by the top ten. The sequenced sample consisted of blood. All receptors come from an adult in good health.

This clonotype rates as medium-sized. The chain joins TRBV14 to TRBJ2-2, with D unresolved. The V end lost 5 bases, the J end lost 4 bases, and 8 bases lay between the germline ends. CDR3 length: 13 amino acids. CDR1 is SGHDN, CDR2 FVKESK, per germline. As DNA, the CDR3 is TGTGCCAGCAGCTCCCGAACCACCGGGGAGCTGTTTTTT. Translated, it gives CASSSRTTGELFF.

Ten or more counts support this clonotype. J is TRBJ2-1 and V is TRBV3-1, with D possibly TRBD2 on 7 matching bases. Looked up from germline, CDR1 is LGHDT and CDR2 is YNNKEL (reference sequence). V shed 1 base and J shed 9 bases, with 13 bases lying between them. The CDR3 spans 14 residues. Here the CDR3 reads CASSQGLARGEQFF. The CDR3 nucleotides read TGTGCCAGCAGCCAAGGACTAGCCAGGGGTGAGCAGTTCTTC.

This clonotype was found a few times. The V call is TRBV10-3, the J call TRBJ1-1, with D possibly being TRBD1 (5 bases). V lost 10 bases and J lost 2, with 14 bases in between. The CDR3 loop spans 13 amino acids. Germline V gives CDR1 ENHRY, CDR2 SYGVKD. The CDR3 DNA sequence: TGTGCCACCTCCCAAGGGGCCAACACTGAAGCTTTCTTT. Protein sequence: CATSQGANTEAFF.

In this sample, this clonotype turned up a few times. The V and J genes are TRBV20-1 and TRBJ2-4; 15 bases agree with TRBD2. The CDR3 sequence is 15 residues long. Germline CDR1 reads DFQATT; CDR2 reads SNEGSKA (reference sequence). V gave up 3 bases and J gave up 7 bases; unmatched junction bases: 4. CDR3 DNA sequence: TGCAGTGCTAGTGGACTAGCGGGAGGGCCGAACATTCAGTACTTC. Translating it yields CSASGLAGGPNIQYF.

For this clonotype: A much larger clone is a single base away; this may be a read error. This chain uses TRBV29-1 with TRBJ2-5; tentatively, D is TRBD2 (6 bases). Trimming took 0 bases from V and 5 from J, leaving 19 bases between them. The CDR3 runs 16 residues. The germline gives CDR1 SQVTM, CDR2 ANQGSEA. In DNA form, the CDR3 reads TGCAGCGTTGAAGACCCGGGGGAAACAAAACAGGAGACCCAGTACTTC. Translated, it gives CSVEDPGETKQETQYF.

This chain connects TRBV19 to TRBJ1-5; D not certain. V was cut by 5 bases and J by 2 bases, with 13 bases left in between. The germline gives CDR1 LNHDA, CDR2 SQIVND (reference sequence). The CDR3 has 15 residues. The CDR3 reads CASSRLGEGNQPQHF. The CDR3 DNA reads TGTGCCAGTAGTCGCCTAGGAGAGGGCAATCAGCCCCAGCATTTT. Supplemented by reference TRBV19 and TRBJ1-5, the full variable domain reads DGGITQSPKYLFRKEGQNVTLSCEQNLNHDAMYWYRQDPGQGLRLIYYSQIVNDFQKGDIAEGYSVSREKKESFPLTVTSAQKNPTAFYLCASSRLGEGNQPQHFGDGTRLSIL.

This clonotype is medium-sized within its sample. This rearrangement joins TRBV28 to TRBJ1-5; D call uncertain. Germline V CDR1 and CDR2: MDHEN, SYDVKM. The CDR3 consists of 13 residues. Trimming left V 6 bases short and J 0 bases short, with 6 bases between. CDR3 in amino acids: CASRENSNQPQHF. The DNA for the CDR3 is TGTGCCAGCAGGGAAAATAGCAATCAGCCCCAGCATTTT.

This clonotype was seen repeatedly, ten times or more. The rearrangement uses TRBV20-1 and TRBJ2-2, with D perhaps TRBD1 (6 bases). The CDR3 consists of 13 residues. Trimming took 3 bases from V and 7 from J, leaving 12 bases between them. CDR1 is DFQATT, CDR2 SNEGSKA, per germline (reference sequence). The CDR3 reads CSAREQGFGELFF. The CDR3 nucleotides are TGCAGTGCTAGGGAGCAGGGGTTCGGGGAGCTGTTTTTT.

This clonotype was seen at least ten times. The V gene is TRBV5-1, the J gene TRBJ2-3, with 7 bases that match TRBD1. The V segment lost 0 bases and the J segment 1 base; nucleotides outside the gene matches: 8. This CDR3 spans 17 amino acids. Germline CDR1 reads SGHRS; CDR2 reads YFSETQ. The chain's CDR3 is CASSLATVGQRTDTQYF. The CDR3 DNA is TGCGCCAGCAGCTTGGCCACCGTGGGACAGCGCACAGATACGCAGTATTTT.

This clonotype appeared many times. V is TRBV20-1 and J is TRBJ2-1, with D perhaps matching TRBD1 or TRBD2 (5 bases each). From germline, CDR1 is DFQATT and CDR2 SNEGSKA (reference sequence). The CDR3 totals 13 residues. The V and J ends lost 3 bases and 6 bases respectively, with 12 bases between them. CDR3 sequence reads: CSASIPGSNEQFF. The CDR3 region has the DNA TGCAGTGCTAGTATTCCAGGGAGCAATGAGCAGTTCTTC.

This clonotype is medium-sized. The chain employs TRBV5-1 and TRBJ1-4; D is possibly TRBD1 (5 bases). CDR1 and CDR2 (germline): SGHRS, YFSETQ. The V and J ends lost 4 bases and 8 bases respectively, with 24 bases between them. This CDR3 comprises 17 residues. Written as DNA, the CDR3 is TGCGCCAGCAGCCGTATGACAGTGAACAGCGCAAAGGAAAAACTGTTTTTT. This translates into CASSRMTVNSAKEKLFF.

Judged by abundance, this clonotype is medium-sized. The CDR3 DNA sequence: TGCGCCAGCAGCCAAGATGTAACTGGCGAAGGGGGGTTCTTC. Amino acids: CASSQDVTGEGGFF. This sequence joins TRBV4-1 and TRBJ2-1; tentatively, D is TRBD1 (6 bases). V was cut by 0 bases and J by 15 bases, with 18 bases left in between. Germline CDR1 MGHRA, CDR2 YSYEKL. The CDR3 spans 14 residues.

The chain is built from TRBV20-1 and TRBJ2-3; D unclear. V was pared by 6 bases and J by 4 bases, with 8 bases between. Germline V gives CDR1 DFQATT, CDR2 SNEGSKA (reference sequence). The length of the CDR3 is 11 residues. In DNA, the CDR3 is TGCAGTGCCCCCTTTCCAGATACGCAGTATTTT. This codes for CSAPFPDTQYF.

The CDR3 nucleotides are TGCGCCAGCAGTGAACGCGGGACTTTCGATACGCAGTATTTT. Protein sequence: CASSERGTFDTQYF. The gene calls are TRBV10-1 and TRBJ2-3, with TRBD2 as a possible D gene (6 bases). The V end was cut by 3 bases, the J end by 6 bases, with 13 bases between. CDR3 length: 14 amino acids. The germline CDR1 and CDR2 sequences are WNHNN and SYGVQD (reference sequence).